A single sample gave rise to the 8 T cell receptor beta chains below, sequenced in a study of cytomegalovirus exposure and HLA in healthy donors. The PCR contained 60 Vbeta and 13 Jbeta primers. Assay used: immunoSEQ multiplex PCR; TCRdb lists only in-frame clones, some missing. The table lists over 110,000 clones, roughly four fifths of them singletons, with over 8.5% in the top ten. Sequences were obtained from PBMCs. The receptors shown here come from a woman aged 50 to 60 in good health and CMV-seropositive.

This clone was seen more than once but under ten times. This sample includes further DNA sequences coding for the same CDR3. The chain carries TRBV2 and TRBJ2-5; TRBD2 is a possible D gene (5 bases). This CDR3 comprises 14 residues. Germline lookup yields CDR1 SNHLY and CDR2 FYNNEI. V lost 6 bases to trimming and J lost 4 bases, with 15 bases between them. In nucleotides, the CDR3 is TGTGCCAGCAGATCCATGCTAGCAAGAGAGACCCAGTACTTC. This codes for CASRSMLARETQYF.

The chain is built from TRBV5-4 and TRBJ2-7; D is possibly TRBD2 (5 bases). The ends were cut back, 5 bases at V and 6 bases at J, with 15 bases in the middle. CDR3 length: 13 residues. Germline-derived CDR1 and CDR2 are SGHNT and YYREEE (reference sequence). The CDR3 DNA reads TGTGCCAGCAGTCTACCGGGGTGGTCCGAGCAGTACTTC. Its protein is CASSLPGWSEQYF.

As concerns this clone: The junction does not match germline at one end; this may be a read error. The chain combines TRBV6-1 with TRBJ2-7; D gene ambiguous. Germline V gives CDR1 MNHNS, CDR2 SASEGT. There are 16 residues in the CDR3. The CDR3 DNA reads as TGTGCCAGCAGAGAAGGACGGGTAAGCGTCCCCTACGAGCAGTACTTC. Its protein is CASREGRVSVPYEQYF.

This clone was picked up a small number of times. The chain combines TRBV5-1 with TRBJ2-1, with D possibly matching TRBD1 (6 bases). The ends were cut back, 1 base at V and 13 bases at J, with 15 bases in the middle. The CDR3 has 13 amino acids. Germline CDR1 reads SGHRS; CDR2 reads YFSETQ. The CDR3 DNA reads as TGCGCCAGCAGCTTGTCATTCATGGACAGCCAGTTCTTC. Translation gives CASSLSFMDSQFF.

V is TRBV5-1 and J is TRBJ2-5; D possibly corresponds to TRBD1 (5 bases). The CDR3 runs 15 residues. The V end was cut by 0 bases, the J end by 5 bases, with 14 bases between. CDR1 and CDR2 (germline): SGHRS, YFSETQ. CDR3 DNA sequence: TGCGCCAGCAGCTTGGTGGCAGGGTCTCACGAGACCCAGTACTTC. Its translation: CASSLVAGSHETQYF.

This chain connects TRBV29-1 to TRBJ1-2, with unresolved D. V was clipped by 4 bases and J by 8 bases, with 14 bases between them. Per germline, CDR1 SQVTM and CDR2 ANQGSEA. There are 12 residues in the CDR3. The CDR3 sequence: CSVGSAGGGYTF. DNA of the CDR3: TGCAGCGTTGGATCCGCGGGCGGCGGCTACACCTTC.

The V and J genes are TRBV7-9 and TRBJ2-7, with 12 bases that match TRBD1. With 0 bases clipped from V and 4 bases from J, the junction kept 4 bases outside the gene matches. The germline V gene has CDR1 SEHNR and CDR2 FQNEAQ (reference sequence). The CDR3 runs 16 residues. For the CDR3, the DNA is TGTGCCAGCAGCTTAGCAAGGGACAGGGGGCTTTACGAGCAGTACTTC. Protein: CASSLARDRGLYEQYF.

The rearrangement joins TRBV27 to TRBJ2-7; TRBD1 matches 9 bases. The CDR3 has 15 residues. The germline V gene encodes CDR1 MNHEY and CDR2 SMNVEV (reference sequence). J was trimmed by 5 bases and V by 4 bases; bases with no gene match: 9. Here the CDR3 reads CASSSGTGYNNEQYF. The CDR3 DNA reads TGTGCCAGCAGTTCCGGGACAGGGTATAATAACGAGCAGTACTTC.